This T cell receptor (beta chain) was sequenced for a study of T cells in localized non-small cell lung cancer. Study results and limitations: The greatest T cell clonality was found in uninvolved adjacent lung (higher than in tumor). Heterogeneity is still possible, as just one tumor region was sequenced. Higher T cell density in the blood was associated with longer overall survival, whereas higher adjacent-lung clonality associated with shorter survival. Detection in adjacent lung was observed for a median about 50 of the top 100 tumor clones.

A few counts support this clone. As yet, its antigen is unknown. The identical CDR3 is also encoded by other nucleotide sequences in the sample. Only in-frame clones appear in the TCRdb table, and some are missing; sequencing was by immunoSEQ multiplex PCR. The table has about 5,400 clones, approximately 81% seen once. This sequence was found in a woman aged 40-70 years with stage II lung adenocarcinoma. This specimen was PBMCs, taken before any cancer treatment.

CDR3 residues: CASKIRDSLSGANVLTF. For the CDR3, the DNA is TGTGCCAGTAAAATCCGGGACAGCCTATCTGGGGCCAACGTCCTGACTTTC. V is TRBV19 and J is TRBJ2-6, with 7 bases matching TRBD1. CDR1 is LNHDA, CDR2 SQIVND, per germline (reference sequence). The CDR3 has 17 residues. The V and J ends lost 7 bases and 1 base, in that order; junction bases with no gene match: 10.